This TCR beta chain derives from a study of T-cell memory formation after mild COVID-19. In the study overall: Among the donors, TCR clusters were largely specific to each donor.

TCRdb re-called the 5' RACE reads with MiXCR, one entry per CDR3 protein. The table lists roughly 450,000 distinct CDR3 sequences, over 15% of them singletons. This clonotype was picked up a small number of times. No antigen is known for it. V lost 6 bases and J lost 4, with 11 bases in between. The germline CDR1 and CDR2 sequences are SEHNR and FQNEAQ (reference sequence). This CDR3 contains 13 residues. Whole-study results and caveats: There were some responding clones in pre-infection memory, which suggested that cross-reactive memory had joined.

This sequence originates from an adult woman who had mild COVID-19 (a few samples of this study predate the infection). Cell type and time point are not known. The chain carries TRBV7-9 and TRBJ2-3; tentative D call: TRBD2 (5 bases). Material for sequencing was PBMCs or a T cell subset sorted from them (not recorded which). CDR3: CASRPGLPDTQYF. The CDR3 DNA sequence: TGTGCCAGCAGACCAGGACTTCCAGATACGCAGTATTTT.